This T cell receptor beta chain is drawn from a study of shared clonotypes between healthy human individuals. Turning to the study itself: CD4 naive cells filled three plates per donor, CD4 memory three, CD8 naive two and CD8 memory one.

Germline loops: CDR1 MNHNS, CDR2 SASEGT. There are 11 residues in the CDR3. V shed 5 bases and J shed 7 bases, with 6 bases lying between them. The method was immunoSEQ multiplex PCR; TCRdb's version includes in-frame clones alone and lacks a portion of them. This repertoire shows around 690,000 clones, roughly 88% found once; its top ten account for approximately 35%. The source is a man between 18 and 35 years old in good health. Some clones in this sample may be carry-over from other donors' samples. V and J are TRBV6-1 and TRBJ2-1; no reliable D call. Specimen: memory CD8+ T cells from PBMCs. Noted subset: CD45RO+ cells pooled with CCR7-negative TemRA cells. The CDR3 loop is CASSFINEQFF. The CDR3 region has the DNA TGTGCCAGCAGTTTTATTAATGAGCAGTTCTTC.